The 3 T cell receptor beta chains in this list originate from one sample, sequenced in a study of blood T cell repertoires in COVID-19. Sequenced by immunoSEQ multiplex PCR; TCRdb stores in-frame clones only, minus some. The data show roughly 100,000 clones, over 80% seen once. The sample was peripheral blood. These receptors came from a man aged 45 to 65 with acute or convalescent COVID-19.

The V gene is TRBV18, the J gene TRBJ2-2, with D possibly matching TRBD1 (6 bases). The CDR3 contains 16 residues. Germline-derived CDR1 and CDR2 are KGHSH and LQKENI. V lost 3 bases and J lost 0, with 11 bases in between. Here the CDR3 reads CASSPTGTTNTGELFF. CDR3 coding DNA: TGTGCCAGCTCACCTACCGGGACAACGAACACCGGGGAGCTGTTTTTT.

This CDR3 is CASRGGGNEQFF. CDR3 bases: TGTGCCAGCCGCGGGGGGGGGAATGAGCAGTTCTTC. The chain joins TRBV28 to TRBJ2-1, with TRBD2 matching over 9 bases. V lost 8 bases, J lost 7 bases, and 3 bases stayed unmatched. The CDR3 runs 12 residues. Germline-derived CDR1 and CDR2 are MDHEN and SYDVKM.

This clone has only a few counts. The chain employs TRBV11-2 and TRBJ2-7; 9 bases match TRBD2. V shed 2 bases and J 5 bases; nucleotides not matched to a gene: 13. Germline V gene lookup returns CDR1 SGHAT and CDR2 FQNNGV. The CDR3 spans 17 residues. The chain's CDR3 is CASSLRGAGGGVDEQYF. The CDR3 DNA is TGTGCCAGCAGCTTACGGGGCGCGGGAGGGGGTGTAGACGAGCAGTACTTC.